This passage covers 26 T cell receptor beta chains from one sample sequenced in a study of blood T cell repertoires in COVID-19. The repertoire was sequenced with immunoSEQ multiplex PCR; TCRdb's copy has only in-frame clones and lacks some. The sample has over 250,000 clones; roughly nine tenths are singletons. The material sequenced was PBMCs or T cells enriched from blood (not recorded which). These receptors were obtained from a woman aged 55-75 years who had recovered from COVID-19.

V is TRBV18 and J is TRBJ1-5; D is possibly TRBD1 (5 bases). The ends were cut back, 6 bases at V and 7 bases at J, with 13 bases in the middle. This CDR3 comprises 13 residues. Germline values: CDR1 KGHSH, CDR2 LQKENI. The CDR3 nucleotides are TGTGCCAGCTCGCAGGGTGTGGAGCAGCCCCAGCATTTT. Its protein product is CASSQGVEQPQHF. Supplemented by reference TRBV18 and TRBJ1-5, the full variable domain reads NAGVMQNPRHLVRRRGQEARLRCSPMKGHSHVYWYRQLPEEGLKFMVYLQKENIIDESGMPKERFSAEFPKEGPSILRIQQVVRGDSAAYFCASSQGVEQPQHFGDGTRLSIL.

The chain uses TRBV6-5 and TRBJ1-1, with D possibly TRBD1 on 5 matching bases. This CDR3 contains 15 residues. Trimming shortened V by 3 bases and J by 1 base, and 12 bases separated the two germline ends. In germline, CDR1 is MNHEY, CDR2 SVGAGI. CDR3 loop: CASSYLQVTNTEAFF. Written as DNA, the CDR3 is TGTGCCAGCAGTTATTTACAGGTGACGAACACTGAAGCTTTCTTT.

This chain links TRBV28 with TRBJ1-2; 8 bases align to TRBD1. V gave up 4 bases and J gave up 6 bases; unmatched junction bases: 10. The CDR3 spans 15 residues. Germline CDR1 and CDR2: MDHEN and SYDVKM. The CDR3 here is CASSSPATGGDGYTF. Written as DNA, the CDR3 is TGTGCCAGCAGTTCCCCCGCCACAGGGGGTGATGGCTACACCTTC.

The chain joins TRBV11-3 to TRBJ2-1; TRBD1 might be the D (6 bases). Deletions cut 5 bases from V and 6 bases from J, with 17 bases between. This CDR3 has 15 residues. CDR1 is SGHNT, CDR2 YENEEA, per germline. The chain's CDR3 is CASSPRPGVGNEQFF. The CDR3 region has the DNA TGTGCCAGCAGCCCCCGACCAGGGGTGGGCAATGAGCAGTTCTTC.

The chain combines TRBV2 with TRBJ2-7, with D uncertain. Germline-derived CDR1 and CDR2 are SNHLY and FYNNEI. This CDR3 has 12 residues. Trimming shortened V by 7 bases and J by 9 bases, and 16 bases separated the two germline ends. Written as DNA, the CDR3 is TGTGCCAGCAAGGAGACTTTCGGTTTGCAGTACTTC. It yields the protein CASKETFGLQYF.

The rearrangement joins TRBV4-1 to TRBJ1-6, with 10 bases lining up with TRBD1. CDR1 and CDR2 from the germline V gene are MGHRA and YSYEKL. Germline trimming cut 0 bases from V and 10 bases from J; bases unmatched to any gene: 3. This CDR3 is built from 15 residues. The CDR3 sequence: CASSQDRDRGSPLHF. CDR3 coding DNA: TGCGCCAGCAGCCAAGATAGGGACAGGGGCTCACCCCTCCACTTT.

The rearrangement joins TRBV4-1 to TRBJ2-5; a possible D gene is TRBD2 (7 bases). This CDR3 comprises 17 residues. Germline V CDR1 and CDR2: MGHRA, YSYEKL. Trimming pared 1 base from V and 1 base from J, leaving 16 bases between. The CDR3 loop reads CASSQGGGRGLQETQYF. CDR3 bases: TGCGCCAGCAGCCAAGGCGGGGGCAGGGGTCTCCAAGAGACCCAGTACTTC.

This chain connects TRBV9 to TRBJ2-5, with 13 bases lining up with TRBD2. V dropped 4 bases and J dropped 5; count of bases not matched to a gene: 8. In germline, CDR1 is SGDLS, CDR2 YYNGEE. The CDR3 has 16 amino acids. The CDR3 is CASSPGLAGAWETQYF. DNA of the CDR3: TGTGCCAGCAGCCCAGGACTAGCGGGGGCCTGGGAGACCCAGTACTTC.

This chain links TRBV10-3 with TRBJ1-6; D is uncertain. V was shortened by 10 bases and J by 7 bases, with 11 bases between the two germline ends. Per germline, CDR1 ENHRY and CDR2 SYGVKD. This CDR3 spans 12 amino acids. For the CDR3, the DNA is TGTGCCACAAGCCCCGTAAATTCACCCCTCCACTTT. It yields the protein CATSPVNSPLHF.

The chain is built from TRBV6-5 and TRBJ2-5; D is possibly TRBD2 (7 bases). CDR1 and CDR2 (germline): MNHEY, SVGAGI. V gave up 2 bases and J gave up 3 bases, with 16 bases separating them. This CDR3 is 16 amino acids long. CDR3 DNA: TGTGCCAGCAGTTACGGTTGGGGGGGCCGAGAAGAGACCCAGTACTTC. Encoded protein: CASSYGWGGREETQYF.

This clone was observed a single time. This chain connects TRBV19 to TRBJ1-5; weak D call: TRBD1 (5 bases). Between the trimmed V and J ends, which lost 5 bases and 0 bases, there was a span of 11 bases. Per germline, CDR1 LNHDA and CDR2 SQIVND (reference sequence). This CDR3 has 15 amino acids. The CDR3 sequence is CASSFSGYSNQPQHF. DNA for the CDR3: TGTGCCAGTAGTTTCTCAGGGTATAGCAATCAGCCCCAGCATTTT. The full variable domain, with the rest looked up from reference TRBV19 and TRBJ1-5, is DGGITQSPKYLFRKEGQNVTLSCEQNLNHDAMYWYRQDPGQGLRLIYYSQIVNDFQKGDIAEGYSVSREKKESFPLTVTSAQKNPTAFYLCASSFSGYSNQPQHFGDGTRLSIL.

The genes are TRBV3-1 (or the pseudogene TRBV3-2) and TRBJ2-7, with 8 positions matching TRBD1. Germline V gene sequence: CDR1 LGHDT, CDR2 YNNKEL (reference sequence). J was trimmed by 2 bases and V by 1 base; bases with no gene match: 4. The CDR3 spans 15 residues. CDR3 loop: CASSQVGTGPYEQYF. The CDR3 nucleotides read TGTGCCAGCAGCCAAGTAGGGACAGGACCCTACGAGCAGTACTTC.

This chain links TRBV19 with TRBJ2-4; no firm D call. Trimming took off 1 base at V and 0 bases at J, with 10 bases between the two ends. The CDR3 spans 16 residues. The germline V gene has CDR1 LNHDA and CDR2 SQIVND (reference sequence). The CDR3 DNA sequence: TGTGCCAGTAGTATAGTTTTGCGCCGAGCCAAAAACATTCAGTACTTC. Protein product: CASSIVLRRAKNIQYF.

J is TRBJ1-1 and V is TRBV14, with D maybe TRBD1 (5 bases). V lost 0 bases and J lost 7, with 9 bases in between. This CDR3 is built from 13 residues. Germline CDR1 reads SGHDN; CDR2 reads FVKESK. CDR3 sequence: CASSQDLDSEAFF. Here the CDR3 DNA reads TGTGCCAGCAGCCAAGATCTTGACAGTGAAGCTTTCTTT.

A single count supports this clone. The V and J genes are TRBV11-2 and TRBJ1-4; the D is unclear. Germline-derived CDR1 and CDR2 are SGHAT and FQNNGV. This CDR3 contains 14 residues. The germline V and J ends were trimmed by 5 bases and 8 bases, with 15 bases remaining between them. The CDR3 sequence is CASSLTGFGEKLFF. The DNA for the CDR3 is TGTGCCAGCAGCCTTACGGGGTTTGGAGAAAAACTGTTTTTT.

This clone was seen only once. This chain uses TRBV10-3 with TRBJ1-1; D unclear. Trimming removed 8 bases from V and 2 bases from J, with 12 bases in between. Germline CDR1 and CDR2: ENHRY and SYGVKD. The length of the CDR3 is 13 residues. The CDR3 DNA follows: TGTGCCATCGGGGAGCCGGGAAACACTGAAGCTTTCTTT. Its protein product is CAIGEPGNTEAFF.

The rearrangement uses TRBV2 and TRBJ1-1, with unresolved D. The CDR3 contains 13 residues. Trimming took off 8 bases at V and 3 bases at J, with 13 bases between the two ends. The germline V gene encodes CDR1 SNHLY and CDR2 FYNNEI. CDR3 sequence: CASLPGIYTEAFF. CDR3 nucleotides: TGTGCCAGCCTCCCGGGTATTTACACTGAAGCTTTCTTT.

The chain links TRBV28 to TRBJ1-1; D not resolved. Germline CDR1 and CDR2: MDHEN and SYDVKM. V gave up 9 bases and J gave up 1 base, with 6 bases separating them. The CDR3 loop spans 11 amino acids. CDR3 nucleotides: TGTGCCAGTGCGGGGAACACTGAAGCTTTCTTT. Protein product: CASAGNTEAFF.

V is TRBV7-2 and J is TRBJ2-3, with D possibly matching TRBD2 (6 bases). Trimming removed 0 bases at V and 3 bases at J, with 10 bases between. This CDR3 spans 15 amino acids. Germline lookup yields CDR1 SGHTA and CDR2 FQGNSA. The CDR3 here is CASSLAGGRTDTQYF. CDR3 in DNA: TGTGCCAGCAGCTTAGCGGGGGGAAGAACAGATACGCAGTATTTT.

The chain employs TRBV12-3 or TRBV12-4 and TRBJ1-2, with D possibly TRBD1 on 6 matching bases. The CDR3 runs to 13 residues. The germline V and J ends were trimmed by 5 bases and 5 bases, with 12 bases remaining between them. CDR3 nucleotide sequence: TGTGCCAGCAGTAAAAACACAGGGTATGGCTACACCTTC. This gives the protein CASSKNTGYGYTF.

The chain combines TRBV27 with TRBJ2-1; TRBD2 is a possible D gene (5 bases). CDR1 MNHEY and CDR2 SMNVEV come from the germline V gene (reference sequence). Between the trimmed V and J ends, which lost 5 bases and 4 bases, there was a span of 12 bases. The CDR3 sequence is 14 residues long. The CDR3 region is CASSPQLGYNEQFF. The DNA of the CDR3 is TGTGCCAGCAGTCCGCAACTAGGGTACAATGAGCAGTTCTTC.

The chain is built from TRBV7-9 and TRBJ2-1; TRBD2 matches at 12 bases. The CDR3 is 16 amino acids. The germline CDR1 and CDR2 sequences are SEHNR and FQNEAQ (reference sequence). With V trimmed by 2 bases and J by 5 bases, 4 bases remained unmatched. Written as DNA, the CDR3 is TGTGCCAGCAGCTTAAGCCGGACTAGCGGGAACAATGAGCAGTTCTTC. Translated, it gives CASSLSRTSGNNEQFF.

The chain couples TRBV19 to TRBJ2-5; TRBD2 matches 9 bases. CDR1 is LNHDA, CDR2 SQIVND, per germline (reference sequence). After removal of 5 bases from V and 1 base from J, the junction contained 8 bases not matched to a gene. The CDR3 contains 16 residues. Written as DNA, the CDR3 is TGTGCCAGTAGTTTTTTTAGCGGGGGACCCCAAGAGACCCAGTACTTC. Translated, it gives CASSFFSGGPQETQYF. The full variable domain, rest sourced from reference TRBV19 and TRBJ2-5, is DGGITQSPKYLFRKEGQNVTLSCEQNLNHDAMYWYRQDPGQGLRLIYYSQIVNDFQKGDIAEGYSVSREKKESFPLTVTSAQKNPTAFYLCASSFFSGGPQETQYFGPGTRLLVL.

V and J are TRBV6-5 and TRBJ2-1; D might be TRBD1 (6 bases). The ends were cut back, 6 bases at V and 6 bases at J, with 12 bases in the middle. The CDR3 length is 13 residues. Germline lookup yields CDR1 MNHEY and CDR2 SVGAGI. The CDR3 protein is CASRNRDINEQFF. CDR3 DNA: TGTGCCAGCAGAAACCGGGACATCAATGAGCAGTTCTTC.

The CDR3 protein is CASSPPGLGNEKLFF. CDR3 in DNA: TGTGCCAGCAGCCCTCCGGGACTGGGGAATGAAAAACTGTTTTTT. The chain recombines TRBV3-1 (or the pseudogene TRBV3-2) with TRBJ1-4, with a possible D match to TRBD1 (5 bases). The germline V and J ends were trimmed by 4 bases and 5 bases, with 14 bases remaining between them. CDR3 length: 15 amino acids. CDR1 is LGHDT, CDR2 YNNKEL, per germline (reference sequence).

This CDR3 reads CASSFSHSPLHF. As DNA, the CDR3 is TGTGCCAGCAGCTTCTCCCATTCACCCCTCCACTTT. The V gene is TRBV5-6, the J gene TRBJ1-6; no firm D call. The ends were cut back, 2 bases at V and 8 bases at J, with 5 bases in the middle. CDR1 is SGHDT, CDR2 YYEEEE, per germline. This CDR3 is built from 12 residues. The full variable domain, in which reference TRBV5-6 and TRBJ1-6 provide the parts outside the CDR3, is DAGVTQSPTHLIKTRGQQVTLRCSPKSGHDTVSWYQQALGQGPQFIFQYYEEEERQRGNFPDRFSGHQFPNYSSELNVNALLLGDSALYLCASSFSHSPLHFGNGTRLTVT.